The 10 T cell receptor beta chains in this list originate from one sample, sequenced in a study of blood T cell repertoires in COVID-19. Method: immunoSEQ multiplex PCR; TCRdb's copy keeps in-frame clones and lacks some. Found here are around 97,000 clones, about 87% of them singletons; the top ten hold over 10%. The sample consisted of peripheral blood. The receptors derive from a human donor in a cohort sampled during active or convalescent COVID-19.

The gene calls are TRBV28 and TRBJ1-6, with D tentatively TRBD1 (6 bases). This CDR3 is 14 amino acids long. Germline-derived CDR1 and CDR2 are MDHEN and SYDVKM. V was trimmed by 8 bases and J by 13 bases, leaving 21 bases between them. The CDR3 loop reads CASRRGGLMGPLHF. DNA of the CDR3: TGTGCCAGCCGGAGGGGGGGTCTCATGGGGCCCCTCCACTTT.

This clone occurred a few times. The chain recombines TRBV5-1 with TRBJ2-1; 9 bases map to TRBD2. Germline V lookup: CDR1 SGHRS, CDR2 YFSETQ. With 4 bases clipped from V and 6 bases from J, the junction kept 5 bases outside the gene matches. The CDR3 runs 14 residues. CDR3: CASSPGLASNEQFF. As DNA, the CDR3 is TGCGCCAGCAGCCCTGGACTAGCGAGCAATGAGCAGTTCTTC.

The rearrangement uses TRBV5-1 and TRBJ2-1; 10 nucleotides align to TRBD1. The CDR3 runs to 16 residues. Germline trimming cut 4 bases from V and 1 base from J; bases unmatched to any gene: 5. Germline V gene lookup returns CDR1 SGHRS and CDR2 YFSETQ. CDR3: CASSPMDRGSYNEQFF. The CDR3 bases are TGCGCCAGCAGCCCAATGGACAGGGGGTCCTACAATGAGCAGTTCTTC.

CDR3 amino acids: CASTPSRAGAPTGELFF. CDR3 in DNA: TGTGCCAGCACCCCTAGCCGAGCGGGGGCCCCAACCGGGGAGCTGTTTTTT. The rearrangement links TRBV27 to TRBJ2-2; 8 bases map to TRBD2. The germline V gene encodes CDR1 MNHEY and CDR2 SMNVEV (reference sequence). The CDR3 is 17 amino acids. J gave up 5 bases and V 7 bases, and 15 bases lay outside the gene matches.

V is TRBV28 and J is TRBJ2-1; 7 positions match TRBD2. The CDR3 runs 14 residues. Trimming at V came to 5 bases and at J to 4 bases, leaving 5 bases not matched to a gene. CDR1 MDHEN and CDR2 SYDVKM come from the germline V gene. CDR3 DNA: TGTGCCAGCAGTCTCAGAGCGGGATACAATGAGCAGTTCTTC. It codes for CASSLRAGYNEQFF.

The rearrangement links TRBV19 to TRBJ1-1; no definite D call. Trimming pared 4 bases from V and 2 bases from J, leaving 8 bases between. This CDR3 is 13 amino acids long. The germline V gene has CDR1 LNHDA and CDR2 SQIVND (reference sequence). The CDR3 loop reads CASSNQVNTEAFF. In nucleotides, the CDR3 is TGTGCCAGTAGTAATCAGGTCAACACTGAAGCTTTCTTT.

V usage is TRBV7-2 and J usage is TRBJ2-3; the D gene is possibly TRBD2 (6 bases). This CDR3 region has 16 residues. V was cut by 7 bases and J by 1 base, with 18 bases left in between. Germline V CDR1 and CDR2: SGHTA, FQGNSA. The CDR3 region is CASTQHGERGTDTQYF. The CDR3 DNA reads TGTGCCAGCACGCAACACGGGGAGCGGGGCACAGATACGCAGTATTTT.

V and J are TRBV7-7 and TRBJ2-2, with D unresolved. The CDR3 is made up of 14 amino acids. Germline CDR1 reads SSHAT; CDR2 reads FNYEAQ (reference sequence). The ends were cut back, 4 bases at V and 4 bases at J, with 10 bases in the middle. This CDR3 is CASSSYISTGELFF. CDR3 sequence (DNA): TGTGCCAGCAGCTCATACATAAGCACCGGGGAGCTGTTTTTT.

CDR3 protein: CASSLGLSGNYGYTF. The CDR3 nucleotides read TGCGCCAGCAGCTTGGGTTTGTCCGGGAACTATGGCTACACCTTC. This chain connects TRBV5-1 to TRBJ1-2; the D is unclear. CDR3 length: 15 amino acids. The V gene lost 0 bases and the J gene lost 2 bases, with 11 bases spanning the gap. Germline V gene lookup returns CDR1 SGHRS and CDR2 YFSETQ.

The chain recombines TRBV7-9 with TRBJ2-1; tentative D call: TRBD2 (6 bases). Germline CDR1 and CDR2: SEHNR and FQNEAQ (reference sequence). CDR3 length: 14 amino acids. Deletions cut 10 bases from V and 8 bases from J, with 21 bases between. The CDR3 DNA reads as TGTGCCATCGTCTTAAAGGGAGGTGGGGATGAGCAGTTCTTC. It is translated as CAIVLKGGGDEQFF.